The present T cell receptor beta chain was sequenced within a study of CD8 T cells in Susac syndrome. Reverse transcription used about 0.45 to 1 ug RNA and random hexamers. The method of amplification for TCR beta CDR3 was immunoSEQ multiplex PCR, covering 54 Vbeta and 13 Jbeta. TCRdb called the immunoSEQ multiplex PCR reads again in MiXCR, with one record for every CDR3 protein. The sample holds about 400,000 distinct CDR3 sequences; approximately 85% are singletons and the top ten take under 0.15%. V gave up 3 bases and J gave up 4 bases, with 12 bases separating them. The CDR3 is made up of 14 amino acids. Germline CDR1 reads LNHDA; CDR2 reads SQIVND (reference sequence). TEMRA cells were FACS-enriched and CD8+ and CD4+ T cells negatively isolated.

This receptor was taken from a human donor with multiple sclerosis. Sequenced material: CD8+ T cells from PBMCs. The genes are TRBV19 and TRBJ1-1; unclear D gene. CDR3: CASSMASSFTEAFF. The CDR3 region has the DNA TGTGCCAGTAGTATGGCAAGTAGTTTCACTGAAGCTTTCTTT.